This is a list of T cell receptor beta chains from one sample in a study of blood T cell repertoires in COVID-19. Sequenced by immunoSEQ multiplex PCR; TCRdb stores in-frame clones only, minus some. In the table there are 200,000 to 300,000 clones, more than 80% of which are singletons. Sample: peripheral blood. These receptors all come from a woman in her thirties or forties with acute or convalescent COVID-19. CDR3s include the opening cysteine and the closing phenylalanine or tryptophan. The D gene is left open where the match is weak. Clone size is stated in some rows and not others, as once, few, many or a class when expanded.

D | size | J | V | CDR3 | DNA
NA | many | TRBJ1-3 | TRBV19 | CASSPRGAFSGNTIYF | TGTGCCAGTAGTCCGCGGGGAGCATTCTCTGGAAACACCATATATTTT
NA | NA | TRBJ1-5 | TRBV6-5 | CASSYVQGSNQPQHF | TGTGCCAGCAGTTACGTGCAGGGGAGCAATCAGCCCCAGCATTTT
NA | NA | TRBJ2-5 | TRBV19 | CASSISGTPQETQYF | TGTGCCAGTAGTATCTCCGGGACTCCCCAAGAGACCCAGTACTTC
TRBD1 | NA | TRBJ2-3 | TRBV5-1 | CASSSGQDPDTQYF | TGCGCCAGCAGCTCCGGACAGGACCCAGATACGCAGTATTTT
NA | NA | TRBJ1-1 | TRBV5-5 | CASSRLTGLMNTEAFF | TGTGCCAGCAGCCGACTGACAGGTCTTATGAACACTGAAGCTTTCTTT
NA | NA | TRBJ1-6 | TRBV12-5 | CASGLAVGGSYNSPLHF | TGTGCTAGTGGTTTGGCAGTTGGTGGCTCCTATAATTCACCCCTCCACTTT
NA | NA | TRBJ1-2 | TRBV2 | CASSQNYGYTF | TGTGCCAGCAGCCAGAACTATGGCTACACCTTC
TRBD2 | NA | TRBJ2-1 | TRBV19 | CARLWGGEGLAGRNNEQFF | TGTGCCCGCCTATGGGGGGGGGAGGGACTAGCGGGCCGTAACAATGAGCAGTTCTTC
NA | NA | TRBJ1-2 | TRBV4-2 | CASSQVTDYGYTF | TGTGCCAGCAGCCAAGTGACAGACTATGGCTACACCTTC
NA | NA | TRBJ1-3 | TRBV6-5 | CASTPSGGNTIYF | TGTGCCAGCACCCCCTCGGGTGGAAACACCATATATTTT
NA | NA | TRBJ2-1 | TRBV23-1 | CASSPRGLLYEQFF | TGCGCCAGCAGTCCCAGGGGTCTTCTCTATGAGCAGTTCTTC
NA | NA | TRBJ2-3 | TRBV24-1 | CATSDRRQSTDTQYF | TGTGCCACCAGTGATCGGCGACAGAGCACAGATACGCAGTATTTT
NA | NA | TRBJ2-3 | TRBV7-6 | CASSLSPSTDTQYF | TGTGCCAGCAGCTTATCCCCTAGCACAGATACGCAGTATTTT
TRBD1 | NA | TRBJ1-1 | TRBV5-1 | CASSFRGTEAFF | TGCGCCAGCAGCTTCAGGGGGACTGAAGCTTTCTTT
NA | NA | TRBJ2-2 | TRBV5-1 | CASSLGEGGELFF | TGCGCCAGCAGCTTGGGCGAGGGCGGGGAGCTGTTTTTT
TRBD2 | NA | TRBJ2-3 | TRBV9 | CASSARPSGSTDTQYF | TGTGCCAGCAGCGCCAGACCTAGCGGGAGCACAGATACGCAGTATTTT
NA | NA | TRBJ2-2 | TRBV20-1 | CSASQAPNTGELFF | TGCAGTGCTAGTCAGGCTCCAAACACCGGGGAGCTGTTTTTT
NA | NA | TRBJ1-4 | TRBV2 | CASSPMREELFF | TGTGCCAGCAGCCCCATGAGGGAAGAACTGTTTTTT
NA | NA | TRBJ1-3 | TRBV4-1 | CASSLLFGNTIYF | TGCGCCAGCAGCCTCCTGTTTGGAAACACCATATATTTT
NA | once | TRBJ2-2 | TRBV4-2 | CASTSGNDPGELFF | TGTGCCAGCACCTCAGGAAATGACCCCGGGGAGCTGTTTTTT
NA | NA | TRBJ1-1 | TRBV18 | CASSPGGARGTEAFF | TGTGCCAGCTCACCGGGAGGGGCCCGAGGCACTGAAGCTTTCTTT
TRBD1 | NA | TRBJ1-2 | TRBV30 | CAWSAGRDRVKGYTF | TGTGCCTGGAGTGCCGGACGCGACAGGGTGAAAGGCTACACCTTC
NA | NA | TRBJ1-5 | TRBV11-2 | CASSPGPLGNQPQHF | TGTGCCAGCAGTCCCGGTCCGCTGGGCAATCAGCCCCAGCATTTT
TRBD1 | NA | TRBJ2-2 | TRBV19 | CASIKGRDRASGLFF | TGTGCCAGTATAAAAGGCCGGGACAGGGCTTCTGGACTGTTTTTT
NA | NA | TRBJ2-1 | TRBV10-3 | CAIGLGDEQFF | TGTGCCATCGGACTCGGGGATGAGCAGTTCTTC
NA | NA | TRBJ1-1 | TRBV7-9 | CASSLVSSEAFF | TGTGCCAGCAGCTTAGTTTCTTCTGAAGCTTTCTTT
NA | NA | TRBJ1-2 | TRBV5-8 | CASSLGGQWWDGYTF | TGTGCCAGCAGCTTGGGGGGGCAGTGGTGGGATGGCTACACCTTC
NA | NA | TRBJ2-3 | TRBV7-9 | CASSSGRTSTDTQYF | TGTGCCAGCAGCTCCGGACGGACTAGCACAGATACGCAGTATTTT
NA | NA | TRBJ1-6 | TRBV10-3 | CAISASGTTNSPLHF | TGTGCCATCAGTGCTTCCGGGACAACCAATTCACCCCTCCACTTT
TRBD1 | NA | TRBJ2-3 | TRBV28 | CASSRIVRGYLTGGDTQYF | TGTGCCAGCAGTCGTATTGTCAGGGGGTATCTGACCGGAGGAGATACGCAGTATTTT
TRBD2 | NA | TRBJ2-3 | TRBV2 | CASRERLAGGMNTQYF | TGTGCCAGCAGGGAAAGACTAGCGGGGGGTATGAATACGCAGTATTTT
TRBD2 | NA | TRBJ2-4 | TRBV18 | CASSPLNSGGHQNIQYF | TGTGCCAGCTCACCACTAAATAGCGGGGGGCACCAAAACATTCAGTACTTC
NA | NA | TRBJ1-1 | TRBV19 | CASSNDRNTEAFF | TGTGCCAGTAGTAACGACAGGAACACTGAAGCTTTCTTT
NA | NA | TRBJ1-6 | TRBV12-5 | CASGLVAGQYNSPLHF | TGTGCTAGTGGTTTGGTTGCAGGACAATATAATTCACCCCTCCACTTT
TRBD1 | once | TRBJ2-5 | TRBV7-7 | CASSQGTAETQYF | TGTGCCAGCAGCCAAGGGACAGCAGAGACCCAGTACTTC
NA | NA | TRBJ2-2 | TRBV4-1 | CASSQVRNRELFF | TGCGCCAGCAGCCAAGTTAGAAATAGGGAGCTGTTTTTT
NA | NA | TRBJ1-2 | TRBV18 | CASSPVTGHSNYGYTF | TGTGCCAGCTCACCCGTGACGGGACACTCTAACTATGGCTACACCTTC
NA | NA | TRBJ2-3 | TRBV7-3 | CASSLILGADTQYF | TGTGCCAGCAGCTTAATACTAGGCGCAGATACGCAGTATTTT
NA | few | TRBJ1-5 | TRBV12-3/TRBV12-4 | CASSFSRDQPQHF | TGTGCCAGCAGTTTTTCGCGGGATCAGCCCCAGCATTTT
NA | NA | TRBJ2-3 | TRBV4-1 | CASSQDPGGTDTQYF | TGCGCCAGCAGCCAAGATCCGGGGGGCACAGATACGCAGTATTTT
NA | once | TRBJ1-1 | TRBV19 | CASSNSPEGNTEAFF | TGTGCCAGTAGTAATTCCCCCGAGGGGAACACTGAAGCTTTCTTT
NA | few | TRBJ1-3 | TRBV19 | CASSINREGTGNTIYF | TGTGCCAGTAGTATCAACAGGGAAGGGACTGGAAACACCATATATTTT
NA | NA | TRBJ1-6 | TRBV7-8 | CASSLAARGNSPLHF | TGTGCCAGCAGCTTAGCAGCCCGCGGGAATTCACCCCTCCACTTT
NA | NA | TRBJ1-1 | TRBV27 | CASSLSSGSNTEAFF | TGTGCCAGCAGTTTATCTTCGGGTTCTAACACTGAAGCTTTCTTT
NA | NA | TRBJ1-1 | TRBV6-6 | CASSYSGRGRYTEAFF | TGTGCCAGCAGTTACTCGGGGCGGGGGCGTTATACTGAAGCTTTCTTT